Listed here are 22 T cell receptor beta chains from one sample, sequenced in a study of T cells in tuberculosis. Here immunoSEQ multiplex PCR was the method, and the copy in TCRdb shows in-frame clones only, minus some. The sample gives tens of thousands of clones, more than 90% of which show up once; 15% to 20% is in the top ten. The sequenced sample consisted of PBMCs. The receptor source for this set is a donor between 10 and 29 years old with latent tuberculosis or without tuberculosis infection. Some clones in this sample may be carry-over from other donors' samples.

The chain uses TRBV13 and TRBJ2-3; TRBD2 matches at 7 bases. The trim removed 5 bases at V and 3 bases at J, leaving 11 bases unmatched. CDR1 and CDR2 from the germline V gene are PRHDT and FYEKMQ (reference sequence). This CDR3 comprises 16 residues. Here the CDR3 reads CASSRAGLAATDTQYF. In DNA, the CDR3 is TGTGCCAGCAGCCGAGCCGGGCTAGCGGCGACAGATACGCAGTATTTT.

J is TRBJ2-4 and V is TRBV9; TRBD1 agrees at 10 bases. The trim removed 0 bases at V and 0 bases at J, leaving 3 bases unmatched. Per germline, CDR1 SGDLS and CDR2 YYNGEE. This CDR3 contains 17 residues. CDR3 loop: CASSVEGDRGAKNIQYF. CDR3 nucleotide sequence: TGTGCCAGCAGCGTAGAGGGGGACAGGGGAGCCAAAAACATTCAGTACTTC.

V is TRBV7-2 and J is TRBJ1-3, with 9 bases fitting TRBD1. This CDR3 is 15 amino acids long. V trimming: 5 bases; J trimming: 8 bases; junction bases outside the gene matches: 10. CDR1 is SGHTA and CDR2 is FQGNSA in the germline V gene. Here the CDR3 DNA reads TGTGCCAGCAGCGCGTTCCGGGACAGGGATGACACCATATATTTT. It specifies CASSAFRDRDDTIYF.

The V call is TRBV4-2, the J call TRBJ1-3, with D possibly matching TRBD1 (5 bases). CDR1 and CDR2 (germline): LGHNA, YNFKEQ. The CDR3 totals 19 residues. The germline V and J ends were trimmed by 1 base and 0 bases, with 19 bases remaining between them. In DNA, the CDR3 is TGTGCCAGCAGCCAAGGCTGGACACGCACACAGAGCTCTGGAAACACCATATATTTT. It yields the protein CASSQGWTRTQSSGNTIYF.

The rearrangement uses TRBV9 and TRBJ1-6; D unclear. CDR1 is SGDLS and CDR2 is YYNGEE in the germline V gene. This CDR3 region has 13 residues. V lost 4 bases to trimming and J lost 8 bases, with 10 bases between them. CDR3 sequence reads: CASSLRGYSPLHF. DNA for the CDR3: TGTGCCAGCAGCCTAAGAGGTTATTCACCCCTCCACTTT.

The chain combines TRBV5-1 with TRBJ1-3, with a weak D call TRBD1 (6 bases). The CDR3 loop spans 14 amino acids. V was cut by 3 bases and J by 11 bases, with 18 bases left in between. From germline, CDR1 is SGHRS and CDR2 YFSETQ. Here the CDR3 DNA reads TGCGCCAGCAGCTCCGGGGGGCCAGGAACGCCCATATATTTT. This encodes CASSSGGPGTPIYF.

V is TRBV7-9 and J is TRBJ2-7, with 8 bases identical to TRBD1. Germline values: CDR1 SEHNR, CDR2 FQNEAQ (reference sequence). V dropped 2 bases and J dropped 0; count of bases not matched to a gene: 6. The CDR3 has 16 amino acids. CDR3 sequence (DNA): TGTGCCAGCAGCTTAACCTGGACAGGGAGCTCCTACGAGCAGTACTTC. Translation gives CASSLTWTGSSYEQYF.

The chain links TRBV5-6 to TRBJ2-3; 7 nucleotides line up with TRBD1. Germline V gene data show CDR1 as SGHDT and CDR2 as YYEEEE. V dropped 0 bases and J dropped 7; count of bases not matched to a gene: 11. This CDR3 contains 16 residues. The CDR3 loop is CASSLEPSQGVNTQYF. The CDR3 DNA reads as TGTGCCAGCAGCTTGGAGCCTAGTCAGGGGGTAAATACGCAGTATTTT.

This chain uses TRBV11-2 with TRBJ1-5, with 8 bases identical to TRBD1. Germline V CDR1 and CDR2: SGHAT, FQNNGV. V lost 5 bases, J lost 4 bases, and 7 bases stayed unmatched. The CDR3 has 15 amino acids. The CDR3 here is CASSLGQGRNQPQHF. The CDR3 region has the DNA TGTGCCAGCAGCCTAGGACAGGGAAGAAATCAGCCCCAGCATTTT.

The V call is TRBV2, the J call TRBJ2-7, with 7 bases matching TRBD2. Germline loops: CDR1 SNHLY, CDR2 FYNNEI. The CDR3 runs 14 residues. The junction had 7 bases not matched to a gene; V was cut back by 5 bases and J by 3 bases. The CDR3 here is CASSNLAERYEQYF. Here the CDR3 DNA reads TGTGCCAGCAGTAACCTAGCGGAGCGCTACGAGCAGTACTTC.

The chain carries TRBV15 and TRBJ2-7; maybe TRBD2 (5 bases). Germline assignment: CDR1 LNHNV and CDR2 YYDKDF (reference sequence). V dropped 1 base and J dropped 3 bases, with 10 bases sitting between them. CDR3 length: 14 residues. CDR3 sequence (DNA): TGTGCCACCAGCAGAGGGCGGAGGTACTACGAGCAGTACTTC. It translates to CATSRGRRYYEQYF.

V and J are TRBV19 and TRBJ2-2; no firm D call. This CDR3 is built from 14 residues. The V end was cut by 3 bases, the J end by 4 bases, with 9 bases between. Germline CDR1 reads LNHDA; CDR2 reads SQIVND (reference sequence). The CDR3 here is CASSIGRGTGELFF. CDR3 in DNA: TGTGCCAGTAGTATTGGCAGAGGCACCGGGGAGCTGTTTTTT. The complete variable domain, with remaining parts taken from reference TRBV19 and TRBJ2-2, reads DGGITQSPKYLFRKEGQNVTLSCEQNLNHDAMYWYRQDPGQGLRLIYYSQIVNDFQKGDIAEGYSVSREKKESFPLTVTSAQKNPTAFYLCASSIGRGTGELFFGEGSRLTVL.

The chain joins TRBV19 to TRBJ1-5, with no clear D. Germline loops: CDR1 LNHDA, CDR2 SQIVND (reference sequence). The CDR3 is made up of 13 amino acids. Trimming took 3 bases from V and 2 from J, leaving 5 bases between them. The CDR3 DNA follows: TGTGCCAGTAGTATCGGGGGCAATCAGCCCCAGCATTTT. Translating gives CASSIGGNQPQHF.

The chain links TRBV19 to TRBJ2-7; TRBD2 aligns across 10 bases. Unmatched junction bases numbered 11, after V lost 3 bases and J lost 0 bases. The germline V gene has CDR1 LNHDA and CDR2 SQIVND (reference sequence). This CDR3 is 18 amino acids long. The CDR3 here is CASSMRASGGSSSYEQYF. The CDR3 nucleotides read TGTGCCAGTAGTATGAGGGCTAGCGGGGGCTCGAGCTCCTACGAGCAGTACTTC.

The chain employs TRBV6-5 and TRBJ1-1; D is unclear. The V gene's germline CDR1 is MNHEY and CDR2 SVGAGI. The V gene lost 7 bases and the J gene lost 5 bases, with 20 bases spanning the gap. This CDR3 has 15 amino acids. The CDR3 region is CASTPNVGGGTEAFF. CDR3 coding DNA: TGTGCCAGCACTCCGAACGTCGGCGGTGGGACTGAAGCTTTCTTT.

The genes are TRBV14 and TRBJ1-2, with D unresolved. V lost 4 bases and J 5 bases, leaving 20 bases between the germline ends. Germline CDR1 is SGHDN and CDR2 is FVKESK. The CDR3 totals 16 residues. CDR3 nucleotides: TGTGCCAGCAGCCCTGCCCCGGTCCTGAAGTCGTATGGCTACACCTTC. It encodes CASSPAPVLKSYGYTF.

The chain couples TRBV7-6 to TRBJ2-1, with D perhaps matching TRBD2 (6 bases). V shed 5 bases and J shed 1 base, with 21 bases lying between them. This CDR3 has 18 amino acids. The germline gives CDR1 SGHVS, CDR2 FNYEAQ. The CDR3 spells CASSPSPAGSWSYNEQFF. The DNA for the CDR3 is TGTGCCAGCAGCCCGTCCCCGGCCGGGAGTTGGTCCTACAATGAGCAGTTCTTC.

The rearrangement links TRBV4-1 to TRBJ2-7, with D maybe TRBD1 (5 bases). CDR3 length: 14 residues. CDR1 and CDR2 (germline): MGHRA, YSYEKL. Trimming left V 3 bases short and J 2 bases short, with 11 bases between. The CDR3 DNA follows: TGCGCCAGCAGCCAGGAGCAGGGCCCCTACGAGCAGTACTTC. This encodes CASSQEQGPYEQYF.

The rearrangement links TRBV30 to TRBJ1-1; no clear D. V was trimmed by 1 base and J by 0 bases, leaving 9 bases between them. The CDR3 sequence is 14 residues long. CDR1 is GTSNPN and CDR2 is SVGIG in the germline V gene (reference sequence). The CDR3 DNA reads as TGTGCCTGGAGTGAAGTTACAGTGAACACTGAAGCTTTCTTT. Its protein is CAWSEVTVNTEAFF.

This clone came up once. The V call is TRBV25-1, the J call TRBJ2-2; no firm D call. V was pared by 9 bases and J by 4 bases, with 12 bases between. This CDR3 has 13 residues. Germline V lookup: CDR1 MGHDK, CDR2 SYGVNS. The CDR3 sequence is CAREKDGTGELFF. For the CDR3, the DNA is TGTGCCAGGGAGAAAGATGGCACCGGGGAGCTGTTTTTT.

The V call is TRBV27, the J call TRBJ1-2; 7 nucleotides match TRBD1. The CDR3 is 16 residues long. The V gene's germline CDR1 is MNHEY and CDR2 SMNVEV (reference sequence). With V trimmed by 4 bases and J by 7 bases, 15 bases remained unmatched. In DNA form, the CDR3 reads TGTGCCAGCAGTTCATACTACAGGGGCGGGTACGGTGGCTACACCTTC. As protein: CASSSYYRGGYGGYTF.

This clone has only one observation. The chain couples TRBV29-1 to TRBJ2-5; 7 bases agree with TRBD2. J lost 4 bases, V lost 4 bases, and 3 bases had no gene match. CDR3 length: 12 amino acids. The germline gives CDR1 SQVTM, CDR2 ANQGSEA. The CDR3 DNA is TGCAGCGTTGTGTCGGGGGGAGAGACCCAGTACTTC. Its protein is CSVVSGGETQYF.